This T cell receptor (beta chain) derives from a study of T cell changes during pregnancy in multiple sclerosis. The germline CDR1 and CDR2 sequences are LGHNA and YNFKEQ. The CDR3 contains 15 residues. J gave up 2 bases and V 5 bases, and 5 bases lay outside the gene matches. Assay used: immunoSEQ multiplex PCR; TCRdb lists only in-frame clones, some missing. This table has 80,000 to 100,000 clones, 80% to 95% appearing once. This receptor was obtained from a female donor with multiple sclerosis, enrolled in a pregnancy study. The source material was peripheral blood, sampled in the first trimester of pregnancy. The chain has TRBV4-2 and TRBJ2-7; 11 bases match TRBD2. The CDR3 sequence: CASSIGTSGTYEQYF. In DNA form, the CDR3 reads TGTGCCAGCAGCATAGGGACTAGCGGAACCTACGAGCAGTACTTC.